This TCR beta chain was retrieved from a study of blood T cell repertoires in COVID-19. Turning to the study itself: Samples taken during acute and convalescent COVID-19 were collected in the United States, Italy and Spain. Sources were T cells, B-cell-depleted T cells, or PBMCs; the material itself was cDNA or gDNA.

How the authors handled the data: Reference gene primer amplification gave estimated nucleated cell counts. Profiling relied on immunoSEQ multiplex PCR, and the TCRdb table lists in-frame clones only, not all of them. V, J and clone size were drawn from that table, and D and trimming were deduced from the DNA. This table holds more than 200,000 clones, around 85% found once. V was shortened by 6 bases and J by 9 bases, with 9 bases between the two germline ends. The germline V gene has CDR1 MNHEY and CDR2 SMNVEV (reference sequence). The length of the CDR3 is 11 residues. V gene TRBV27 combines with J gene TRBJ2-1; D is possibly TRBD2 (6 bases). What was sequenced was peripheral blood. This TCR derives from a woman in her 40s with active or convalescent COVID-19. The CDR3 coding sequence is TGTGCCAGCAGCCGGCGGGGTGAGCAGTTCTTC. Residues: CASSRRGEQFF.